A single sample gave rise to the 10 T cell receptor beta chains below, sequenced in a study of blood T cell repertoires in COVID-19. Assay: immunoSEQ multiplex PCR; the TCRdb copy retains only in-frame clones and omits some. The sample records more than 110,000 clones, 75% to 80% being singletons. Material for sequencing was PBMCs or T cells enriched from blood (not recorded which). The receptor source for this set is a woman in her forties or fifties who had recovered from COVID-19.

V usage is TRBV12-5 and J usage is TRBJ2-7; 8 bases are shared with TRBD1. CDR1 is LGHNT and CDR2 is FRNRAP in the germline V gene. V lost 0 bases, J lost 2 bases, and 3 bases stayed unmatched. The CDR3 runs 15 residues. Written as DNA, the CDR3 is TGTGCTAGTGGTTTGGTAAAACAGGGGGCCTACGAGCAGTACTTC. Encoded protein: CASGLVKQGAYEQYF.

The rearrangement joins TRBV7-9 to TRBJ1-2, with 8 bases matching TRBD1. Trimming removed 2 bases from V and 7 bases from J; junction bases left unmatched: 9. The CDR3 has 15 amino acids. Germline V gives CDR1 SEHNR, CDR2 FQNEAQ (reference sequence). The CDR3 DNA sequence: TGTGCCAGCAGCTTAACAGGGGGTTCAGACGGTGGCTACACCTTC. Protein: CASSLTGGSDGGYTF.

The chain employs TRBV27 and TRBJ1-5, with 7 bases aligning to TRBD1. Germline CDR1 MNHEY, CDR2 SMNVEV (reference sequence). Trimming cost V 2 bases and J 5 bases; bases outside gene matches: 3. CDR3 length: 14 residues. The DNA for the CDR3 is TGTGCCAGCAGTTTAAGGGGGCCGGATCAGCCCCAGCATTTT. This translates into CASSLRGPDQPQHF.

The rearrangement joins TRBV11-2 to TRBJ2-5; TRBD1 matches 7 bases. CDR3 size: 15 residues. Trimming removed 2 bases from V and 2 bases from J; junction bases left unmatched: 5. Germline V gives CDR1 SGHAT, CDR2 FQNNGV. The CDR3 nucleotides read TGTGCCAGCAGCTTATGGGGGACAGCTCAAGAGACCCAGTACTTC. Protein product: CASSLWGTAQETQYF.

CDR3 loop: CATSRGLGEAQTEQYF. The DNA of the CDR3 is TGTGCCACCAGCAGAGGGCTCGGGGAGGCCCAGACCGAGCAGTACTTC. This chain links TRBV15 with TRBJ2-7; TRBD2 might be the D (6 bases). This CDR3 is 16 amino acids long. Germline V CDR1 and CDR2: LNHNV, YYDKDF (reference sequence). V lost 1 base to trimming and J lost 6 bases, with 19 bases between them.

The V call is TRBV19, the J call TRBJ2-1; TRBD2 agrees at 10 bases. The ends lost 6 bases at V and 7 bases at J; junction bases unmatched: 12. CDR3 length: 16 amino acids. Germline CDR1 reads LNHDA; CDR2 reads SQIVND (reference sequence). The CDR3 protein is CASSPRRAGGPNEQFF. The CDR3 region has the DNA TGTGCCAGTAGCCCCAGGAGAGCGGGAGGGCCGAATGAGCAGTTCTTC.

On this clone itself: A read error may account for a junction end that differs from germline. The gene calls are TRBV7-7 and TRBJ2-3, with D unresolved. Germline-derived CDR1 and CDR2 are SSHAT and FNYEAQ (reference sequence). The CDR3 runs to 13 residues. The CDR3 DNA is TGTGCTAGCAGCCGCGGTGCGGAAGATACGCAGTATTTT. It codes for CASSRGAEDTQYF.

V is TRBV9 and J is TRBJ2-4; D is unclear. The CDR3 covers 15 residues. Trimming pared 4 bases from V and 0 bases from J, leaving 11 bases between. Germline lookup yields CDR1 SGDLS and CDR2 YYNGEE. Here the CDR3 DNA reads TGTGCCAGCAGCCCCTCGTCGTTAGCCAAAAACATTCAGTACTTC. Protein sequence: CASSPSSLAKNIQYF.

V usage is TRBV29-1 and J usage is TRBJ1-1; D is ambiguous. Trimming pared 4 bases from V and 0 bases from J, leaving 12 bases between. In germline, CDR1 is SQVTM, CDR2 ANQGSEA. The length of the CDR3 is 14 residues. The CDR3 DNA sequence: TGCAGCGTTGGCCATGAGGTTATGAACACTGAAGCTTTCTTT. Translating gives CSVGHEVMNTEAFF.

J is TRBJ2-1 and V is TRBV6-5; D unclear. V was shortened by 6 bases and J by 1 base, with 10 bases between the two germline ends. CDR1 is MNHEY, CDR2 SVGAGI, per germline. The CDR3 extends over 14 amino acids. The CDR3 DNA sequence: TGTGCCAGCAGCTTGACTTCGTCCTACAATGAGCAGTTCTTC. The encoded protein is CASSLTSSYNEQFF.